This TCR beta chain emerged from a study of response to subunit inactivated influenza vaccine. The study's findings and limits: Only a handful of new T cells, the authors suggested, are recruited with each seasonal influenza vaccination.

A single record per CDR3 protein comes from TCRdb applying MiXCR to the RT-PCR reads. The data contain 600,000 to 850,000 distinct CDR3 sequences, around 15% of them seen just once; the ten biggest clones take up around 7.6%. Note on this clonotype: The antigen remains undetermined.

Per the germline V gene, CDR1 is SNHLY and CDR2 is FYNNEI. The CDR3 covers 18 residues. With 2 bases clipped from V and 7 bases from J, the junction kept 17 bases outside the gene matches. This sequence joins TRBV2 and TRBJ2-1, with 7 bases that match TRBD1. The input for sequencing was PBMCs from blood, taken approximately 15 days before vaccination. This clonotype originated in a man aged 50 to 60 who received an inactivated influenza vaccine. This CDR3 is CASSENPGTAPYDNEQFF. In nucleotides, the CDR3 is TGTGCCAGCAGTGAAAACCCTGGGACAGCACCCTACGATAATGAGCAGTTCTTC.